This T cell receptor (beta chain) derives from a study of T-cell memory formation after mild COVID-19. Study-wide findings and caveats: In pre-infection memory, a portion of responding clones appeared, which suggested that cross-reactive memory joined.

TCRdb redid the calling of the 5' RACE reads with MiXCR, one entry per CDR3 protein. The sample contains under 200,000 distinct CDR3 sequences, around a third of which appear only once. This clonotype was seen more than once but under ten times. The antigen remains undetermined. Germline CDR1 is MGHRA and CDR2 is YSYEKL. The CDR3 totals 17 residues. Trimming removed 0 bases from V and 4 bases from J; junction bases left unmatched: 12. The TCR originated in an adult woman who had mild COVID-19 (a few samples of this study predate the infection). Cell type and time point are not known. The sample was PBMCs or a T cell subset sorted from them (not recorded which). V gene TRBV4-1 combines with J gene TRBJ2-7; TRBD1 agrees at 7 bases. CDR3 in DNA: TGCGCCAGCAGCCAAGACTCCGGGACAGCTCTTTGGTACGAGCAGTACTTC. This translates into CASSQDSGTALWYEQYF.